A single TCR beta chain is shown here with its context. Sequencing of TCR beta was performed on blood CD8+ T cells and on blood CD4+ T cells. TEMRA cells underwent FACS enrichment and CD8+ and CD4+ T cells underwent negative isolation. The sample belongs to a study of CD8 T cells in Susac syndrome. The CDR3 has 15 residues. CDR1 is LGHNT and CDR2 is FRNRAP in the germline V gene. Trimming cost V 3 bases and J 2 bases, with 14 bases left between them. An input of roughly 0.45 to 1 ug of RNA was subjected to reverse transcription using random hexamers. TCRdb ran MiXCR on the immunoSEQ multiplex PCR reads and lists one entry per CDR3 protein. The data show 75,000 to 100,000 distinct CDR3 sequences, around 94% seen once.

The receptor was derived from a human donor in good health. This chain joins TRBV12-5 and TRBJ2-7; weak D call: TRBD1 (5 bases). Sequences were obtained from CD8+ T cells from PBMCs. DNA of the CDR3: TGTGCTAGTGGTTTAGGGCAGGGTAGTCCCTACGAGCAGTACTTC. This codes for CASGLGQGSPYEQYF.